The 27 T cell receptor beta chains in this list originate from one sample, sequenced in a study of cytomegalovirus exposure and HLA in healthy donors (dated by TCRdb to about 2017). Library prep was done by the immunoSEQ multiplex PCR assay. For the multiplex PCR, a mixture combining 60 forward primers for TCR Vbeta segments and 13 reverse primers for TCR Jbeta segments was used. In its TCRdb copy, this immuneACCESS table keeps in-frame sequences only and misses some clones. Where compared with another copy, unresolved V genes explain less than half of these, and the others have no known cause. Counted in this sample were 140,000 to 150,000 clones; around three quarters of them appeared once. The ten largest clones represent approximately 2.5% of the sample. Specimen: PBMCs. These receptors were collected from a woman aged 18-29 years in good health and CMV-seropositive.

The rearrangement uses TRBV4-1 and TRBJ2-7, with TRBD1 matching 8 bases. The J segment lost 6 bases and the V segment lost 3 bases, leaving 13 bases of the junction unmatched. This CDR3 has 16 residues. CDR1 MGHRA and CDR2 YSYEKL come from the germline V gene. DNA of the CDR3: TGCGCCAGCAGCCAGCCCCCGGACAGGGCTCTTTCCGAGCAGTACTTC. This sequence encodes CASSQPPDRALSEQYF.

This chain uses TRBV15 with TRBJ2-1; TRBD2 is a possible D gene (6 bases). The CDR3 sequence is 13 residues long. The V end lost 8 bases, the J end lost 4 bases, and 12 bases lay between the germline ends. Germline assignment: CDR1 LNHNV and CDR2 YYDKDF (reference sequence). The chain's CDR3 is CATDRDSYNEQFF. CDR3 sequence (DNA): TGTGCCACCGACCGGGACTCATACAATGAGCAGTTCTTC.

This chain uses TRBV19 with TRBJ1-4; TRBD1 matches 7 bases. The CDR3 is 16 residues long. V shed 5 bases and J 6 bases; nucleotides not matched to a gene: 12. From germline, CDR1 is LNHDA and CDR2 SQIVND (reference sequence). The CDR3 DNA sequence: TGTGCCAGTAGTGGAACCGGGACAGCAGCATATGAAAAACTGTTTTTT. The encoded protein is CASSGTGTAAYEKLFF.

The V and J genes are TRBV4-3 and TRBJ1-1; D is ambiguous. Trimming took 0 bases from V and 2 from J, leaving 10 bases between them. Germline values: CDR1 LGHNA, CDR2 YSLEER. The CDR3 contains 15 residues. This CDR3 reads CASSQDLGSNTEAFF. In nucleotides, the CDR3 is TGCGCCAGCAGCCAAGATTTGGGCAGCAACACTGAAGCTTTCTTT.

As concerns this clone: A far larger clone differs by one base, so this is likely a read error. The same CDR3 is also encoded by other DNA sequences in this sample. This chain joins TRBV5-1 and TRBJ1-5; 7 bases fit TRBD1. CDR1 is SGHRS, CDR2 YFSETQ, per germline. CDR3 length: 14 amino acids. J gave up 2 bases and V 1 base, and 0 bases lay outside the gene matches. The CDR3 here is CASSLTGGNQPQHF. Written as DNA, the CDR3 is TGCGCCAGCAGCTTGACAGGGGGCAATCAGCCCCAGCATTTT.

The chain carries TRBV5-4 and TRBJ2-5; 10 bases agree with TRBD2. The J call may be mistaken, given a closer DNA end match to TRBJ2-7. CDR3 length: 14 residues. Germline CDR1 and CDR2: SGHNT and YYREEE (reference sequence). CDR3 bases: TGTGCCAGCAGCTTGACAAGCGGGGGGGCCGAGCAGTACTTC. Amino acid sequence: CASSLTSGGAEQYF.

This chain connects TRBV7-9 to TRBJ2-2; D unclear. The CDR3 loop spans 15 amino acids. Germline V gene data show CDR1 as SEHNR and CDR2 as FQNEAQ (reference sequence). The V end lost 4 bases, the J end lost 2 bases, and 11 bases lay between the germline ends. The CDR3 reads CASSSTVSNTGELFF. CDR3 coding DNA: TGTGCCAGCAGCTCCACAGTTAGTAACACCGGGGAGCTGTTTTTT.

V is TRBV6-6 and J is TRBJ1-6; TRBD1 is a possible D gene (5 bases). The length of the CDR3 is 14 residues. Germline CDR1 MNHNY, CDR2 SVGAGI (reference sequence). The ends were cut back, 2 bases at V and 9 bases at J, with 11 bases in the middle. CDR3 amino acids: CASSYGQGGSPLHF. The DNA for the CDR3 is TGTGCCAGCAGTTACGGGCAGGGAGGTTCACCCCTCCACTTT.

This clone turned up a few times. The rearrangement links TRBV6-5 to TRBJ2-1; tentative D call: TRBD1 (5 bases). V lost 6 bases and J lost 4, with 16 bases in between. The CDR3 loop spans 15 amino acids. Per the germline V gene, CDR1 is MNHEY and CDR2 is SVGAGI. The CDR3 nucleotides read TGTGCCAGCAGCCCCCAGGAACAGGCATACAATGAGCAGTTCTTC. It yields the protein CASSPQEQAYNEQFF.

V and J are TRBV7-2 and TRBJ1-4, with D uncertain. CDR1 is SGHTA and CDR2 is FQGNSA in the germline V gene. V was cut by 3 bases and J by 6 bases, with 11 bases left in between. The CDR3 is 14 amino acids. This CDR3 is CASSLGPRDEKLFF. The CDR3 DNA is TGTGCCAGCAGCTTGGGTCCGAGGGATGAAAAACTGTTTTTT.

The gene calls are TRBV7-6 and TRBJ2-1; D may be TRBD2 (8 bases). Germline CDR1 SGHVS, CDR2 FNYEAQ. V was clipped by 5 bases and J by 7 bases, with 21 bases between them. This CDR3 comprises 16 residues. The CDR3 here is CASSPGGVDRRNEQFF. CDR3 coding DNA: TGTGCCAGCAGCCCGGGAGGGGTGGACAGGAGGAATGAGCAGTTCTTC.

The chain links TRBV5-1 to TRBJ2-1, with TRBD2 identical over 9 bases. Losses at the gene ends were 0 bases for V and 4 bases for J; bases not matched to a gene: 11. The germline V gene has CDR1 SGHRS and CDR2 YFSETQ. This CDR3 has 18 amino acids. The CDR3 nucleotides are TGCGCCAGCAGCTTGGGAGGTCTAGGTGCGGGGGGGTACAATGAGCAGTTCTTC. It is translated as CASSLGGLGAGGYNEQFF.

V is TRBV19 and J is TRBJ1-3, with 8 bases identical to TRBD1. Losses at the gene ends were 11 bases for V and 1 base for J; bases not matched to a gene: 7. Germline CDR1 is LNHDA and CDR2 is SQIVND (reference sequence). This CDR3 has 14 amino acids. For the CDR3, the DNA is TGTGCCGTACGACAGGGGTCTTCTGGAAACACCATATATTTT. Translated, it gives CAVRQGSSGNTIYF.

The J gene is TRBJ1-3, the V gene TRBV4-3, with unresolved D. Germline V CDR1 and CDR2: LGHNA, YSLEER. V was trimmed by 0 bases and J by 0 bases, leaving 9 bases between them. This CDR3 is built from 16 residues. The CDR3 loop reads CASSQDLGSSGNTIYF. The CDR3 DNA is TGCGCCAGCAGCCAAGATCTGGGGAGCTCTGGAAACACCATATATTTT.

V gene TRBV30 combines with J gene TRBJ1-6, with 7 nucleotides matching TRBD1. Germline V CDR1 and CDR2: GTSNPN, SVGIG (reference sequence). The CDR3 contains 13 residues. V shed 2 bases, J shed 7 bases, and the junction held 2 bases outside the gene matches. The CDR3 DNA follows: TGTGCCTGGAGTAAGGGGGCAAATTCACCCCTCCACTTT. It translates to CAWSKGANSPLHF.

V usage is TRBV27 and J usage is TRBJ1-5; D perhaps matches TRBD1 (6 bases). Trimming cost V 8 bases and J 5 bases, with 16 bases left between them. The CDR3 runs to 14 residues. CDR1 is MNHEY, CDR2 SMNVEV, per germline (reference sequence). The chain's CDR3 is CASAGDKLYQPQHF. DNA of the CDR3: TGTGCCAGCGCCGGGGACAAACTTTATCAGCCCCAGCATTTT.

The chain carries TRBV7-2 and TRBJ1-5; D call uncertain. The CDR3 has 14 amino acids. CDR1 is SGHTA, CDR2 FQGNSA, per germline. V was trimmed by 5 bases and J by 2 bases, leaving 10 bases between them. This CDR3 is CASSLPFGNQPQHF. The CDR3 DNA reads TGTGCCAGCAGCCTACCATTTGGCAATCAGCCCCAGCATTTT.

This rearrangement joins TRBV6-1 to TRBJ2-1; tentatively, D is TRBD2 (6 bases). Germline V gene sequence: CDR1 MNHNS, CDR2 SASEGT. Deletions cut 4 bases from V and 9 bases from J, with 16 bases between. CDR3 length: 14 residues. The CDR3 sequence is CASSVRGGFSEQFF. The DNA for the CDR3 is TGTGCCAGCAGTGTAAGAGGAGGGTTCAGTGAGCAGTTCTTC.

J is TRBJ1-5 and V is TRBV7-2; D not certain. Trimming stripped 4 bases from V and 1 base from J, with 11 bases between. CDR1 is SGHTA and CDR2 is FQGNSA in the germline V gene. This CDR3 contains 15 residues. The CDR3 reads CASSYSAGSNQPQHF. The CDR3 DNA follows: TGTGCCAGCAGCTACAGCGCGGGGAGCAATCAGCCCCAGCATTTT.

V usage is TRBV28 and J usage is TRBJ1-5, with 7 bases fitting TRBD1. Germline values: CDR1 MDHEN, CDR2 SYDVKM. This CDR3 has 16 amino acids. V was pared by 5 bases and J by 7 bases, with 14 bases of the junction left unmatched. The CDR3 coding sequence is TGTGCCAGCAGTCGGATGTGGGGGAACAGGGGCCAGCCCCAGCATTTT. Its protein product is CASSRMWGNRGQPQHF.

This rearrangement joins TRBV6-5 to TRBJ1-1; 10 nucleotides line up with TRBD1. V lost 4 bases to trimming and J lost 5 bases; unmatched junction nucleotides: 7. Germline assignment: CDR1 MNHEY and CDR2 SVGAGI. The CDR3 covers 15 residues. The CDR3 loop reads CASSFSRDRGTEAFF. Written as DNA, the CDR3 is TGTGCCAGCAGTTTTTCCCGGGACAGGGGAACTGAAGCTTTCTTT.

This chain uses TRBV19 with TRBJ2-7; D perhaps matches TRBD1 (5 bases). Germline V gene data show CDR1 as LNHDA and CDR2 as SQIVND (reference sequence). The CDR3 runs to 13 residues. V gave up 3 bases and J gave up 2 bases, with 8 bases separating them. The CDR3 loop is CASSIGAPYEQYF. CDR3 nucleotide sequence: TGTGCCAGTAGTATTGGGGCACCCTACGAGCAGTACTTC.

The CDR3 DNA follows: TGTGCCAGCAGCTCCGGACAGGGTTCCCAGCCCCAGCATTTT. Its translation: CASSSGQGSQPQHF. The rearrangement links TRBV7-9 to TRBJ1-5, with TRBD1 matching over 8 bases. This CDR3 comprises 14 residues. The V and J ends lost 4 bases and 7 bases, in that order; junction bases with no gene match: 6. The germline gives CDR1 SEHNR, CDR2 FQNEAQ (reference sequence).

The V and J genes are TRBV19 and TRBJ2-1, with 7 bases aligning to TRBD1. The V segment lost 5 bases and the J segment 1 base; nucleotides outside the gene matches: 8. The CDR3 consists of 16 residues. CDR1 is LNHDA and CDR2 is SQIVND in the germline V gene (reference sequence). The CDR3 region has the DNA TGTGCCAGTAGTTCCCAGGACAGGCCTTCCTACAATGAGCAGTTCTTC. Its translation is CASSSQDRPSYNEQFF.

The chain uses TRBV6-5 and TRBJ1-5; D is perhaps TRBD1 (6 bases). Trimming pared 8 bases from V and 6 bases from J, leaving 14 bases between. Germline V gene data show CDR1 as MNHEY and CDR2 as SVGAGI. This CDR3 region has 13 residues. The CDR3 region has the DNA TGTGCCAGCCAAGAAAGGGGGAGTCAGCCCCAGCATTTT. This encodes CASQERGSQPQHF.

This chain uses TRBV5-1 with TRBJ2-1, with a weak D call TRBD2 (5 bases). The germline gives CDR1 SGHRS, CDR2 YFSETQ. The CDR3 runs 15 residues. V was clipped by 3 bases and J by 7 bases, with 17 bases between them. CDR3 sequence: CASSSLTPGGNEQFF. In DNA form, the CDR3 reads TGCGCCAGCAGCTCTCTTACCCCGGGCGGGAATGAGCAGTTCTTC.

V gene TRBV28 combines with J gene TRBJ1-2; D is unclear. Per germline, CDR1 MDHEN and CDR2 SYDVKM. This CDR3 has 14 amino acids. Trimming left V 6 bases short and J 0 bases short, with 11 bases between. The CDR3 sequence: CASRVLYTNYGYTF. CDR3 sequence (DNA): TGTGCCAGCAGAGTCCTTTACACTAACTATGGCTACACCTTC.